Following are 20 T cell receptor beta chains from one sample sequenced in a study of shared clonotypes between healthy human individuals. The repertoire was sequenced with immunoSEQ multiplex PCR; TCRdb's copy has only in-frame clones and lacks some. Of roughly 1,000,000 clones in the sample, around three quarters were seen once. The specimen was memory CD4+ T cells from PBMCs. Subset reported: CD45RA-negative fraction. These receptor sequences come from a man aged 18 to 29 in good health. Some clones in this sample may be carry-over from other donors' samples.

The chain links TRBV1 to TRBJ2-3; the table gives TRBD2 as D, unverified against the DNA. TRBV1 counts as a pseudogene. The CDR3 consists of 17 residues. In DNA form, the CDR3 reads TGCACCAGCAGCCGCAGGAGTGACGGGAGAGTTGCCGATACGCAGTATTTT. Protein: CTSSRRSDGRVADTQYF.

V gene TRBV5-4 combines with J gene TRBJ1-5, with no clear D. Per the germline V gene, CDR1 is SGHNT and CDR2 is YYREEE (reference sequence). The length of the CDR3 is 12 residues. V was clipped by 0 bases and J by 6 bases, with 4 bases between them. The CDR3 nucleotides are TGTGCCAGCAGCTTGGATGCTCAGCCCCAGCATTTT. Translating it yields CASSLDAQPQHF. Drawing the rest from reference TRBV5-4 and TRBJ1-5, the complete variable domain is ETGVTQSPTHLIKTRGQQVTLRCSSQSGHNTVSWYQQALGQGPQFIFQYYREEENGRGNFPPRFSGLQFPNYSSELNVNALELDDSALYLCASSLDAQPQHFGDGTRLSIL.

The chain has TRBV2 and TRBJ2-7; TRBD2 matches at 12 bases. This CDR3 is built from 14 residues. Germline-derived CDR1 and CDR2 are SNHLY and FYNNEI. V trimming: 5 bases; J trimming: 3 bases; junction bases outside the gene matches: 2. CDR3 coding DNA: TGTGCCAGCAGTCGGACTAGCGGGAACTACGAGCAGTACTTC. It codes for CASSRTSGNYEQYF.

CDR3: CASSFLGTSGSGQYF. Written as DNA, the CDR3 is TGTGCCAGCAGTTTTTTGGGGACTAGCGGGAGTGGGCAGTATTTT. The chain uses TRBV28 and TRBJ2-3; 14 nucleotides match TRBD2. The length of the CDR3 is 15 residues. Germline CDR1 and CDR2: MDHEN and SYDVKM. The trim removed 3 bases at V and 11 bases at J, leaving 7 bases unmatched.

The rearrangement uses TRBV5-4 and TRBJ1-2, with D perhaps TRBD1 (5 bases). Trimming took 4 bases from V and 0 from J, leaving 28 bases between them. This CDR3 is 20 amino acids long. Germline CDR1 SGHNT, CDR2 YYREEE (reference sequence). The CDR3: CASSPPASFVAGTANYGYTF. The CDR3, as DNA: TGTGCCAGCAGCCCCCCCGCTAGTTTCGTGGCGGGGACCGCTAACTATGGCTACACCTTC. The full variable domain, its missing parts supplied by reference TRBV5-4 and TRBJ1-2, is ETGVTQSPTHLIKTRGQQVTLRCSSQSGHNTVSWYQQALGQGPQFIFQYYREEENGRGNFPPRFSGLQFPNYSSELNVNALELDDSALYLCASSPPASFVAGTANYGYTFGSGTRLTVV.

The V gene is TRBV5-5, the J gene TRBJ2-3; 12 bases are shared with TRBD2. This CDR3 comprises 16 residues. The J segment lost 6 bases and the V segment lost 4 bases, leaving 9 bases of the junction unmatched. Looked up from germline, CDR1 is SGHKS and CDR2 is YYEKEE (reference sequence). CDR3 sequence reads: CASSGRLAGVSDTQYF. DNA for the CDR3: TGTGCCAGCAGCGGTCGACTAGCGGGAGTTTCTGATACGCAGTATTTT.

The rearrangement links TRBV23-1 to TRBJ1-1; 9 bases agree with TRBD1. TRBV23-1 is annotated as an ORF whose role is uncertain. V shed 8 bases and J 7 bases; nucleotides not matched to a gene: 11. This CDR3 is 14 amino acids long. CDR3 bases: TGCGCCAGCGTCAATGGACAGGGGCCCGATGAAGCTTTCTTT. Protein: CASVNGQGPDEAFF.

This rearrangement joins TRBV6-6 to TRBJ2-5; 9 nucleotides align to TRBD2. With V trimmed by 5 bases and J by 1 base, 2 bases remained unmatched. The germline V gene encodes CDR1 MNHNY and CDR2 SVGAGI (reference sequence). The CDR3 covers 14 residues. The DNA of the CDR3 is TGTGCCAGCAGTCCTAGCGGGGCCCAAGAGACCCAGTACTTC. Its translation: CASSPSGAQETQYF.

This chain joins TRBV14 and TRBJ2-2; D unclear. V dropped 0 bases and J dropped 5 bases, with 7 bases sitting between them. Germline V gene sequence: CDR1 SGHDN, CDR2 FVKESK. CDR3 length: 14 residues. The chain's CDR3 is CASSQDGWTGELFF. The CDR3 region has the DNA TGTGCCAGCAGCCAAGATGGGTGGACCGGGGAGCTGTTTTTT.

With regard to this clone: The junction departs from germline at one end; a sequencing error may be responsible. The chain is built from TRBV2 and TRBJ2-5; D is possibly TRBD1 or TRBD2 (5 bases each). The CDR3 spans 14 residues. CDR1 and CDR2 from the germline V gene are SNHLY and FYNNEI. This CDR3 is CASSARGLVAPRDF. The CDR3 coding sequence is TGTGCCAGCAGTGCCCGGGGCCTCGTGGCACCGAGGGACTTC.

The J gene is TRBJ2-7, the V gene TRBV7-9; D tentatively reads TRBD1 or TRBD2 (5 bases each). Germline V gene lookup returns CDR1 SEHNR and CDR2 FQNEAQ (reference sequence). The CDR3 has 14 residues. V was shortened by 5 bases and J by 6 bases, with 17 bases between the two germline ends. This chain's CDR3 is CASSPWQGEGEQYF. The CDR3 coding sequence is TGTGCCAGCAGCCCGTGGCAGGGAGAGGGCGAGCAGTACTTC.

V and J are TRBV5-1 and TRBJ1-4, with TRBD1 as a possible D gene (5 bases). Germline lookup yields CDR1 SGHRS and CDR2 YFSETQ. The CDR3 runs 14 residues. The germline V and J ends were trimmed by 5 bases and 8 bases, with 16 bases remaining between them. This CDR3 reads CASSEGRGGEKLFF. CDR3 coding DNA: TGCGCCAGCAGTGAGGGGAGGGGAGGCGAAAAACTGTTTTTT.

Regarding this clone: Other DNA sequences within the sample encode an identical CDR3. This chain links TRBV19 with TRBJ2-7; D perhaps matches TRBD1 (5 bases). The germline V and J ends were trimmed by 6 bases and 2 bases, with 8 bases remaining between them. The germline gives CDR1 LNHDA, CDR2 SQIVND (reference sequence). This CDR3 comprises 12 residues. CDR3 bases: TGTGCCAGTAGCGACAGAACCTACGAGCAGTACTTC. This gives the protein CASSDRTYEQYF.

J is TRBJ2-7 and V is TRBV27; D gene unclear. Per germline, CDR1 MNHEY and CDR2 SMNVEV (reference sequence). CDR3 size: 17 residues. Trimming pared 4 bases from V and 0 bases from J, leaving 19 bases between. The CDR3 protein is CASSSRARLPPSYEQYF. For the CDR3, the DNA is TGTGCCAGCAGTTCCCGTGCGCGGCTTCCTCCCTCCTACGAGCAGTACTTC.

The chain links TRBV11-2 to TRBJ1-2; D is unresolved. V was shortened by 2 bases and J by 4 bases, with 14 bases between the two germline ends. The CDR3 spans 15 residues. Germline CDR1 reads SGHAT; CDR2 reads FQNNGV. Written as DNA, the CDR3 is TGTGCCAGCAGCTTACTGCATAGCTCCTTCTATGGCTACACCTTC. Its protein is CASSLLHSSFYGYTF.

V gene TRBV10-1 combines with J gene TRBJ2-7, with TRBD2 matching 7 bases. Germline V lookup: CDR1 WNHNN, CDR2 SYGVQD (reference sequence). With 4 bases clipped from V and 7 bases from J, the junction kept 22 bases outside the gene matches. The CDR3 is 18 amino acids. The CDR3 DNA sequence: TGCGCCAGCAGTGCTAGTATGCGGGAGCCCTCCAGTTTAGGGGAGCAGTACTTC. Protein product: CASSASMREPSSLGEQYF.

The chain uses TRBV25-1 and TRBJ1-1, with 11 bases lining up with TRBD1. The CDR3 is 14 residues long. V lost 7 bases, J lost 5 bases, and 6 bases stayed unmatched. Germline-derived CDR1 and CDR2 are MGHDK and SYGVNS. CDR3 region: CASTRTGGRTEAFF. The DNA of the CDR3 is TGTGCCAGCACGCGGACAGGGGGCCGAACTGAAGCTTTCTTT.

This clone was counted many times. The genes are TRBV14 and TRBJ2-3; weak D call: TRBD1 (7 bases). The CDR3 runs 14 residues. V was pared by 6 bases and J by 6 bases, with 16 bases between. Germline values: CDR1 SGHDN, CDR2 FVKESK. This CDR3 reads CASSTTRGPDTQYF. CDR3 nucleotides: TGTGCCAGCAGTACGACTAGGGGGCCGGATACGCAGTATTTT.

The gene calls are TRBV5-1 and TRBJ2-7; 7 bases map to TRBD2. The V gene's germline CDR1 is SGHRS and CDR2 YFSETQ. This CDR3 has 15 amino acids. The V and J ends lost 5 bases and 0 bases, in that order; junction bases with no gene match: 8. DNA of the CDR3: TGCGCCAGCAGTCCCCCGCGGGGGAGCTCCTACGAGCAGTACTTC. This sequence encodes CASSPPRGSSYEQYF.

To note about this clone: A junction end diverges from the germline sequence, so it may reflect a read error. The same CDR3 is also encoded by other DNA sequences in this sample. The gene calls are TRBV29-1 and TRBJ1-2; no reliable D call. The CDR3 is 11 amino acids. The germline gives CDR1 SQVTM, CDR2 ANQGSEA. The CDR3 sequence is CSESPNYGYTF. The CDR3 nucleotides read TGTAGCGAGTCCCCAAACTATGGCTACACCTTC.